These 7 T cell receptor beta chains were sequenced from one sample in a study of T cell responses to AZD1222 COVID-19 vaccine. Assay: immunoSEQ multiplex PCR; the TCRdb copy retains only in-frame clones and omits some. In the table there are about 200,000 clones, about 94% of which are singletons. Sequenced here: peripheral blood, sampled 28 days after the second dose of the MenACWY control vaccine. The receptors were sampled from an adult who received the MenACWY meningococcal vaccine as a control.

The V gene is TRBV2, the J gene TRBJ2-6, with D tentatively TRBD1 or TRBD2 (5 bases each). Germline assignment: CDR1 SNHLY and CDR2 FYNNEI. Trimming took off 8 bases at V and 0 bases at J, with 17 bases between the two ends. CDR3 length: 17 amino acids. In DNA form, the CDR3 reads TGTGCCAGCTACGAGGGGAGACCAATCTCTGGGGCCAACGTCCTGACTTTC. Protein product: CASYEGRPISGANVLTF.

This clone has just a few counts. Here the CDR3 reads CASSPVGRVTEAFF. CDR3 bases: TGTGCCAGCAGCCCCGTTGGGCGAGTAACTGAAGCTTTCTTT. The chain combines TRBV4-2 with TRBJ1-1, with D unclear. This CDR3 region has 14 residues. The ends were cut back, 4 bases at V and 5 bases at J, with 14 bases in the middle. CDR1 is LGHNA, CDR2 YNFKEQ, per germline.

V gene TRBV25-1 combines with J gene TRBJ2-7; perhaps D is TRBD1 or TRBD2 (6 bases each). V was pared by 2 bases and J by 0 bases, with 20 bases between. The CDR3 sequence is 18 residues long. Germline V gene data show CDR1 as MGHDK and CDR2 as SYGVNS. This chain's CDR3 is CASSETLIGGLGSYEQYF. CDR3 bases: TGTGCCAGCAGTGAAACCCTTATAGGGGGGCTGGGCTCCTACGAGCAGTACTTC.

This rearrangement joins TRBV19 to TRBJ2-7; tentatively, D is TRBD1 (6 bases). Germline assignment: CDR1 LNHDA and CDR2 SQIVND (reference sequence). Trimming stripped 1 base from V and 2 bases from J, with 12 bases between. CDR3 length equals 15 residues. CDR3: CASSIGTGTPYEQYF. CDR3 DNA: TGTGCCAGTAGTATAGGCACAGGGACCCCCTACGAGCAGTACTTC.

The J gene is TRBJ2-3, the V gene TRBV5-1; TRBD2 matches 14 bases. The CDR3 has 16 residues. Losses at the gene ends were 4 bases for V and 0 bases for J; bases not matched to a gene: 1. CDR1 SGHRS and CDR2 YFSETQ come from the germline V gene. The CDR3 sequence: CASSGTSGGSTDTQYF. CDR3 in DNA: TGCGCCAGCAGCGGGACTAGCGGGGGTAGCACAGATACGCAGTATTTT.

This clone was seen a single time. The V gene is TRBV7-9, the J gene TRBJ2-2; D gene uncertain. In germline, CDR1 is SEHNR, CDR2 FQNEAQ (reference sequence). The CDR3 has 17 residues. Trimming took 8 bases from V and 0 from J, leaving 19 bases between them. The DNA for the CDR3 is TGTGCCAGCCGACGGATCCTACACCCTACGAACACCGGGGAGCTGTTTTTT. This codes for CASRRILHPTNTGELFF.

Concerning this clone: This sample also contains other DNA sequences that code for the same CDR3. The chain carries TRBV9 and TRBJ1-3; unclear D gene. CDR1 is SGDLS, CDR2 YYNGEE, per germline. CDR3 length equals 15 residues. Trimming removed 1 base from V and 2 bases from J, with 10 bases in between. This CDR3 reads CASSVNEGAGNTIYF. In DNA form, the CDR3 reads TGTGCCAGCAGCGTAAATGAGGGAGCTGGAAACACCATATATTTT.